This T cell receptor (beta chain) was observed in a study of shared clonotypes between healthy human individuals. Study at large: The composition of the donors was two women and three men aged 18 to 49.

The V and J ends lost 1 base and 2 bases respectively, with 13 bases between them. This CDR3 has 16 residues. Germline V gene lookup returns CDR1 PRHDT and CDR2 FYEKMQ (reference sequence). Sequencing on ten immunoSEQ deep assay plates was performed for unsorted PBMC DNA. The protocol was immunoSEQ multiplex PCR, while the TCRdb copy is restricted to in-frame clones and leaves out a portion. The profile shows under 600,000 clones, almost 80% of them singletons. This clone was detected once. Its matching antigen is unknown. Study-wide results and caveats: Clonotype sharing across donors was expected to vary with sequencing depth.

The V call is TRBV13, the J call TRBJ2-3, with D possibly being TRBD1 (6 bases). What was sequenced was PBMCs. This TCR came from a woman aged 40-49 years in good health. Some clones in this sample may be carry-over from other donors' samples. CDR3 sequence: CASSLAQGISTDTQYF. The CDR3 region has the DNA TGTGCCAGCAGCTTAGCACAGGGAATCTCCACAGATACGCAGTATTTT.